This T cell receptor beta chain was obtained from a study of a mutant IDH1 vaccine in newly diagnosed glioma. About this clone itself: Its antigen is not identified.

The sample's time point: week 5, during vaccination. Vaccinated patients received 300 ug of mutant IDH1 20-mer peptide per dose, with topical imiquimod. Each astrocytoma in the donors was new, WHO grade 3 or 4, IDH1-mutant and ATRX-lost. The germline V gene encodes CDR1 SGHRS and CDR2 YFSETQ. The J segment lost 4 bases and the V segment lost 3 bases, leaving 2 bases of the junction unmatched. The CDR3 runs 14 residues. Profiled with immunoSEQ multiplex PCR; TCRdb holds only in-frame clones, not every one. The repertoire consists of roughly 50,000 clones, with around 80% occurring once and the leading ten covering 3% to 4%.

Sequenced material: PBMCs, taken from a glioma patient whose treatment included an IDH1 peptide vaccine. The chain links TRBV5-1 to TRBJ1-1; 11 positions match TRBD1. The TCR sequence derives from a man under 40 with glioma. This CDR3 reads CASSSGTGGTEAFF. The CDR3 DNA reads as TGCGCCAGCAGCTCCGGGACAGGGGGCACTGAAGCTTTCTTT.